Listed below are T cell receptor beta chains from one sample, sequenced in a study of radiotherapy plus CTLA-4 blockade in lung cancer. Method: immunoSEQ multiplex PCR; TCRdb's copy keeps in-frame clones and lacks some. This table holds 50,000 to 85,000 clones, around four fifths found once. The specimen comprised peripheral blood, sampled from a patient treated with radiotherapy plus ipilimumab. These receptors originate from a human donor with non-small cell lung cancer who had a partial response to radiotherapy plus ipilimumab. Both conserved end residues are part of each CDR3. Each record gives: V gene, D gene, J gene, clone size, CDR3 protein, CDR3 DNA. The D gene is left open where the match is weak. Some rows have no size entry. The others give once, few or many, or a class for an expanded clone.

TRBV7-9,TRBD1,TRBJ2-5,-,CASLYGQGRPQETQYF,TGTGCCAGCCTATATGGACAGGGGCGCCCTCAAGAGACCCAGTACTTC
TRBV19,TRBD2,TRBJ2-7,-,CASSIEAGEEAYEQYF,TGTGCCAGTAGTATAGAGGCGGGGGAGGAAGCCTACGAGCAGTACTTC
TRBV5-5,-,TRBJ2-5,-,CASSWRAGPGEETQYF,TGTGCCAGCAGCTGGCGGGCCGGACCGGGGGAAGAGACCCAGTACTTC
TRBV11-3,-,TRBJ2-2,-,CASSSATGTGELFF,TGTGCCAGCAGCTCGGCTACGGGGACCGGGGAGCTGTTTTTT
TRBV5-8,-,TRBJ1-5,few,CASSWDIDQPQHF,TGTGCCAGCAGCTGGGACATAGATCAGCCCCAGCATTTT
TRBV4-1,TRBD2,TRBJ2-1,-,CASSQEPRLRAGGGYNEQFF,TGCGCCAGCAGCCAAGAACCCAGATTACGAGCGGGAGGGGGGTACAATGAGCAGTTCTTC
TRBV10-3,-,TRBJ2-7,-,CAISGGRTGYDEQYF,TGTGCCATCAGTGGGGGCCGAACAGGGTACGACGAGCAGTACTTC
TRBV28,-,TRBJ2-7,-,CATSFGGGRPEQYF,TGTGCCACCTCGTTCGGCGGAGGACGGCCCGAGCAGTACTTC
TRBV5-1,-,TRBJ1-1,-,CASSPPTRNTEAFF,TGCGCCAGCAGCCCCCCCACACGGAACACTGAAGCTTTCTTT
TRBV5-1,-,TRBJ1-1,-,CASSLVPGDEAFF,TGCGCCAGCAGCTTGGTGCCAGGGGATGAAGCTTTCTTT
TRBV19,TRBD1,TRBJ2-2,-,CASNTGANTGELFF,TGTGCCAGTAATACAGGGGCGAACACCGGGGAGCTGTTTTTT
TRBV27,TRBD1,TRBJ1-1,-,CASSFQGAGTEAFF,TGTGCCAGCAGTTTTCAGGGGGCGGGGACTGAAGCTTTCTTT
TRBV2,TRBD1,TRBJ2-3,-,CASSRDRGTDTQYF,TGTGCCAGCAGCCGGGACAGGGGAACAGATACGCAGTATTTT
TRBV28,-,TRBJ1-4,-,CASSNRVSEKLFF,TGTGCCAGCAGCAACAGGGTTAGCGAAAAACTGTTTTTT
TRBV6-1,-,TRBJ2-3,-,CATELGGPTDTQYF,TGTGCCACCGAACTTGGCGGGCCTACAGATACGCAGTATTTT
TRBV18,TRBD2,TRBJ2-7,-,CASSPIGGLNEQYF,TGTGCCAGCTCACCAATCGGGGGGTTGAACGAGCAGTACTTC
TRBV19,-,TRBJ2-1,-,CASSIGELRPPYNEQFF,TGTGCCAGTAGTATAGGAGAGCTGCGGCCCCCCTACAATGAGCAGTTCTTC
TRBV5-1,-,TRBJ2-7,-,CASSYGGQVYYEQYF,TGCGCCAGCAGCTATGGAGGGCAGGTCTATTACGAGCAGTACTTC
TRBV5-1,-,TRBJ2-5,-,CASSLEAGGVLETQYF,TGCGCCAGCAGCTTGGAAGCAGGAGGAGTCCTCGAGACCCAGTACTTC
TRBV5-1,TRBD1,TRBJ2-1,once,CASSLGDSSYNEQFF,TGCGCCAGCAGCTTGGGGGACAGTTCCTACAATGAGCAGTTCTTC
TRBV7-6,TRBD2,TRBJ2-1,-,CATSGLADYNEQFF,TGTGCCACGTCGGGACTAGCGGATTACAATGAGCAGTTCTTC
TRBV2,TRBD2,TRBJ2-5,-,CASGSRSGRGETQYF,TGTGCCAGCGGGTCGCGAAGCGGGAGAGGAGAGACCCAGTACTTC
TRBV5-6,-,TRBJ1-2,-,CASSLAGGESTF,TGTGCCAGCAGCTTGGCCGGTGGGGAGTCTACCTTC